This T cell receptor (beta chain) is from a study of OX40 agonist ivuxolimab in advanced cancers. Study-wide results and limits: Mean expanded clone counts were higher in CD8+ than CD4+ T cells.

To note about this clone: Its antigen is unidentified.

V was shortened by 0 bases and J by 7 bases, with 16 bases between the two germline ends. From germline, CDR1 is SGHRS and CDR2 YFSETQ. The CDR3 is 15 residues long. Assay used: immunoSEQ multiplex PCR; TCRdb lists only in-frame clones, some missing. The table lists about 58,000 clones, 83% of them singletons, with less than 4% in the top ten. This TCR came from an adult with an advanced solid tumor such as melanoma, head and neck, liver or kidney cancer. The chain joins TRBV5-1 to TRBJ1-2, with TRBD1 as a possible D gene (5 bases). The sample here was CD4+ or CD8+ T cells sorted from blood, taken in a trial of the OX40 agonist ivuxolimab. CDR3 loop: CASSLVGRVEIGYTF. CDR3 coding DNA: TGCGCCAGCAGCTTGGTAGGCAGGGTGGAAATTGGCTACACCTTC. The full variable domain, with the rest looked up from reference TRBV5-1 and TRBJ1-2, is KAGVTQTPRYLIKTRGQQVTLSCSPISGHRSVSWYQQTPGQGLQFLFEYFSETQRNKGNFPGRFSGRQFSNSRSEMNVSTLELGDSALYLCASSLVGRVEIGYTFGSGTRLTVV.